This T cell receptor beta chain came from a study of blood T cell repertoires in COVID-19. This clone showed up many times. Original handling: The assay estimated nucleated cells by amplifying reference gene primers. TCRdb's copy holds only in-frame clones and misses some; the assay was immunoSEQ multiplex PCR. V and J calls plus clone size are reproduced from that table; the DNA served to infer D and trimming. The sample yields around 250,000 clones, around 90% seen once. The CDR3 sequence is 13 residues long. V lost 4 bases, J lost 3 bases, and 9 bases lay in between. The germline gives CDR1 SGHTS, CDR2 YDEGEE.

This chain links TRBV5-8 with TRBJ2-3; D perhaps matches TRBD2 (5 bases). The sequence came from a woman aged 40 to 49 who had recovered from COVID-19. The sequencing input was peripheral blood. CDR3 region: CASSPSGTDTQYF. The CDR3 DNA is TGTGCCAGCAGCCCCTCGGGGACAGATACGCAGTATTTT.